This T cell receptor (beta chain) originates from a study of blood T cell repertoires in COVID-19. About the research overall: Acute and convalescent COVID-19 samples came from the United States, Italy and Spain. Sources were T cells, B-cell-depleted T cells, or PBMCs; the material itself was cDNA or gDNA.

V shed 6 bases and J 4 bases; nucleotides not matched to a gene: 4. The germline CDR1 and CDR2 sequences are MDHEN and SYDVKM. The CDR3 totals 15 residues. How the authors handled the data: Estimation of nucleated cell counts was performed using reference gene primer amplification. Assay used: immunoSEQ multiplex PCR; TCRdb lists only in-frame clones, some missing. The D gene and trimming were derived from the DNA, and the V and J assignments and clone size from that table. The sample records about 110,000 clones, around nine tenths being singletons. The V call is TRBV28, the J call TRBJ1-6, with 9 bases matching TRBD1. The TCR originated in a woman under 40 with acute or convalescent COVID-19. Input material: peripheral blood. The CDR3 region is CASRRDRVYNSPLHF. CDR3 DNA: TGTGCCAGCAGACGGGACAGGGTGTATAATTCACCCCTCCACTTT.